One and the same sample provided the 15 T cell receptor beta chains below, sequenced in a study of cytomegalovirus exposure and HLA in healthy donors. The PCR was carried out with 60 Vbeta primers and 13 Jbeta primers. The repertoire was sequenced with immunoSEQ multiplex PCR; TCRdb's copy has only in-frame clones and lacks some. The sample has roughly 140,000 clones, roughly 84% seen once. The sample comprised PBMCs. Receptor source: a boy aged 2-15 years in good health and CMV-seronegative.

The chain uses TRBV19 and TRBJ1-1, with a weak D call TRBD1 (5 bases). Trimming removed 3 bases from V and 6 bases from J, with 8 bases in between. The CDR3 is made up of 12 amino acids. Germline V CDR1 and CDR2: LNHDA, SQIVND (reference sequence). CDR3 sequence (DNA): TGTGCCAGTAGTATGACAGTGGCTGAAGCTTTCTTT. The encoded protein is CASSMTVAEAFF.

The V and J genes are TRBV5-4 and TRBJ2-5; 7 bases agree with TRBD1. Germline V gene sequence: CDR1 SGHNT, CDR2 YYREEE (reference sequence). V shed 3 bases, J shed 4 bases, and the junction held 9 bases outside the gene matches. There are 15 residues in the CDR3. This CDR3 is CASSYPGQRRETQYF. The CDR3 DNA reads as TGTGCCAGCAGCTACCCGGGACAGAGGAGAGAGACCCAGTACTTC.

This chain connects TRBV7-8 to TRBJ1-1, with a weak D call TRBD1 (5 bases). CDR1 is SGHVS, CDR2 FQNEAQ, per germline. The CDR3 contains 17 residues. The germline V and J ends were trimmed by 5 bases and 4 bases, with 23 bases remaining between them. Here the CDR3 reads CASSPSSAPDTGTEAFF. For the CDR3, the DNA is TGTGCCAGCAGCCCGTCTTCGGCCCCGGACACGGGCACTGAAGCTTTCTTT.

The rearrangement uses TRBV9 and TRBJ2-2; a weak D match, TRBD2 (7 bases). From germline, CDR1 is SGDLS and CDR2 YYNGEE. With 0 bases removed from V and 3 bases from J, the gap between germline ends came to 12 bases. The CDR3 runs to 16 residues. The CDR3 here is CASSVGGGAHTGELFF. The CDR3, as DNA: TGTGCCAGCAGCGTAGGTGGGGGGGCCCACACCGGGGAGCTGTTTTTT.

This clone was observed a few times. CDR3 nucleotide sequence: TGCGCCAGCAGCTTGCGGACAGGGAACACCGGGGAGCTGTTTTTT. It is translated as CASSLRTGNTGELFF. This chain joins TRBV5-1 and TRBJ2-2, with 7 bases lining up with TRBD1. CDR3 length: 15 amino acids. Germline loops: CDR1 SGHRS, CDR2 YFSETQ. The ends lost 1 base at V and 1 base at J; junction bases unmatched: 1.

The rearrangement uses TRBV25-1 and TRBJ2-7; possible D gene TRBD2, 6 bases. Trimming left V 3 bases short and J 4 bases short, with 22 bases between. Germline V lookup: CDR1 MGHDK, CDR2 SYGVNS. The CDR3 is 17 amino acids. Here the CDR3 reads CASSDNPIRGLYYEQYF. CDR3 sequence (DNA): TGTGCCAGCAGTGATAACCCCATTCGGGGACTTTATTACGAGCAGTACTTC.

The V gene is TRBV5-1, the J gene TRBJ1-3; 8 bases are shared with TRBD1. V trimming: 4 bases; J trimming: 1 base; junction bases outside the gene matches: 4. The CDR3 runs to 15 residues. From germline, CDR1 is SGHRS and CDR2 YFSETQ. The CDR3 DNA reads TGCGCCAGCAGCCCCGGGACAGGTTCTGGAAACACCATATATTTT. It codes for CASSPGTGSGNTIYF.

V and J are TRBV9 and TRBJ2-2; 11 bases map to TRBD2. The V segment lost 3 bases and the J segment 5 bases; nucleotides outside the gene matches: 3. CDR1 and CDR2 (germline): SGDLS, YYNGEE. This CDR3 contains 15 residues. Here the CDR3 DNA reads TGTGCCAGCAGCGCCACTAGCGGGGGAACCGGGGAGCTGTTTTTT. Encoded protein: CASSATSGGTGELFF.

This chain links TRBV9 with TRBJ1-2; D perhaps matches TRBD1 (5 bases). Germline V gene sequence: CDR1 SGDLS, CDR2 YYNGEE. The CDR3 extends over 11 amino acids. V was cut by 3 bases and J by 8 bases, with 8 bases left in between. This CDR3 is CASSGRGGYTF. In DNA form, the CDR3 reads TGTGCCAGCAGCGGAAGGGGCGGCTACACCTTC. Full variable domain (remainder filled in from reference TRBV9 and TRBJ1-2): DSGVTQTPKHLITATGQRVTLRCSPRSGDLSVYWYQQSLDQGLQFLIQYYNGEERAKGNILERFSAQQFPDLHSELNLSSLELGDSALYFCASSGRGGYTFGSGTRLTVV.

V usage is TRBV15 and J usage is TRBJ1-5, with D possibly being TRBD1 (5 bases). Trimming pared 2 bases from V and 9 bases from J, leaving 14 bases between. The germline V gene has CDR1 LNHNV and CDR2 YYDKDF (reference sequence). The CDR3 consists of 14 residues. CDR3 bases: TGTGCCACCAGCAGATGGGACCACGGGGGGCCCCAGCATTTT. It encodes CATSRWDHGGPQHF.

As concerns this clone: Mismatch with germline at one junction end may stem from a read error. The rearrangement joins TRBV7-9 to TRBJ2-1; the D gene is possibly TRBD1 (6 bases). The CDR3 extends over 17 amino acids. The germline V gene has CDR1 SEHNR and CDR2 FQNEAQ (reference sequence). The CDR3 nucleotides read TGTTCCAGCAGCTTAGGGGTAGCTCAGGGGTTTGCGGATGAGCAGTTCTTC. Translated, it gives CSSSLGVAQGFADEQFF.

This clone was seen a single time. The V call is TRBV7-9, the J call TRBJ2-3; the match to TRBD2 covers 9 bases. V shed 5 bases and J 2 bases; nucleotides not matched to a gene: 8. CDR1 is SEHNR and CDR2 is FQNEAQ in the germline V gene (reference sequence). CDR3 length equals 16 residues. The CDR3 spells CASSPPGLAYTDTQYF. The CDR3 nucleotides are TGTGCCAGCAGCCCTCCGGGACTAGCATACACAGATACGCAGTATTTT. The full variable domain, rest sourced from reference TRBV7-9 and TRBJ2-3, is DTGVSQNPRHKITKRGQNVTFRCDPISEHNRLYWYRQTLGQGPEFLTYFQNEAQLEKSRLLSDRFSAERPKGSFSTLEIQRTEQGDSAMYLCASSPPGLAYTDTQYFGPGTRLTVL.

The chain recombines TRBV27 with TRBJ1-4, with a tentative D call TRBD1 (5 bases). The V gene's germline CDR1 is MNHEY and CDR2 SMNVEV (reference sequence). The V end lost 6 bases, the J end lost 0 bases, and 14 bases lay between the germline ends. The CDR3 consists of 16 residues. The CDR3 loop reads CASSRTGHATNEKLFF. The CDR3 DNA reads as TGTGCCAGCAGCCGCACAGGACATGCAACTAATGAAAAACTGTTTTTT.

The V call is TRBV7-2, the J call TRBJ2-3; D is ambiguous. V lost 0 bases to trimming and J lost 4 bases, with 17 bases between them. The CDR3 runs to 17 residues. Germline values: CDR1 SGHTA, CDR2 FQGNSA. The CDR3 loop reads CASSLAVTRGFPDTQYF. CDR3 nucleotides: TGTGCCAGCAGCTTAGCGGTTACCAGAGGCTTCCCAGATACGCAGTATTTT.

CDR3 in amino acids: CASSLDLAAYNEQFF. The CDR3 bases are TGCGCCAGCAGCTTGGACCTAGCGGCCTACAATGAGCAGTTCTTC. The rearrangement joins TRBV5-1 to TRBJ2-1; 7 bases align to TRBD2. There are 15 residues in the CDR3. V dropped 0 bases and J dropped 2; count of bases not matched to a gene: 2. Germline V gene sequence: CDR1 SGHRS, CDR2 YFSETQ.